This TCR beta chain was sequenced in a study of T cells in Graves' hyperthyroidism and ophthalmopathy. RNA transcripts provided the source from which TCR beta CDR3 regions were amplified. First-round RT-PCR with HTBI primers amplified the TCR CDR3 region. Each CDR3 protein gets one entry after TCRdb re-called the multiplex PCR reads with MiXCR. The sample holds around 480,000 distinct CDR3 sequences; 13% to 15% are singletons and the top ten take 15% to 20%. This clonotype was detected a few times. Germline CDR1 is SGDLS and CDR2 is YYNGEE. CDR3 length: 17 residues. The J segment lost 4 bases and the V segment lost 4 bases, leaving 12 bases of the junction unmatched.

The chain carries TRBV9 and TRBJ2-3, with TRBD1 identical over 10 bases. The clonotype originates from a woman under 30 with Graves' hyperthyroidism. Sequencing was carried out using blood. The CDR3 loop reads CASSPISDRGRPDTQYF. CDR3 sequence (DNA): TGTGCCAGCAGCCCGATTAGCGACAGGGGGCGTCCAGATACGCAGTATTTT.